This TCR beta chain is from a study of blood T cell repertoires in COVID-19. Whole-study context: Italy, Spain and the United States were the sources of the convalescent and acute COVID-19 samples.

Germline assignment: CDR1 ENHRY and CDR2 SYGVKD. This CDR3 has 15 amino acids. Trimming removed 2 bases from V and 3 bases from J; junction bases left unmatched: 6. Assay: immunoSEQ multiplex PCR; the TCRdb copy retains only in-frame clones and omits some. The data contain some 150,000 clones, roughly 86% of them singletons. The sample comprised peripheral blood. The source of this sequence is a woman aged 55-69 years who had recovered from COVID-19. This rearrangement joins TRBV10-3 to TRBJ2-7; 8 nucleotides match TRBD1. In DNA form, the CDR3 reads TGTGCCATCAGTGAGCCCCGACAGGGGCTCTACGAGCAGTACTTC. This sequence encodes CAISEPRQGLYEQYF.